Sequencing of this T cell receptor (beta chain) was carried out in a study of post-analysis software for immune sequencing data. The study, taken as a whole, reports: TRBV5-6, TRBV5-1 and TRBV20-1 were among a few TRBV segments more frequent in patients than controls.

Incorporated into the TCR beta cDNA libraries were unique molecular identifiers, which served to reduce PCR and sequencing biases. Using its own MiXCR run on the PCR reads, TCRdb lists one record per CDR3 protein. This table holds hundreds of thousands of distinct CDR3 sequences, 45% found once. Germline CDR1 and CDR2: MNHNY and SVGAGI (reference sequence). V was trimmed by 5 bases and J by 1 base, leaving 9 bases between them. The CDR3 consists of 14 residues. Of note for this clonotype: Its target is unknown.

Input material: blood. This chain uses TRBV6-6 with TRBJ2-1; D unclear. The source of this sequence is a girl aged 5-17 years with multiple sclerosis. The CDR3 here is CASSELSSYNEQFF. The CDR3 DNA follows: TGTGCCAGCAGTGAGCTTAGTTCCTACAATGAGCAGTTCTTC.